The clone carrying this T cell receptor (beta chain) was counted many times. Its antigen is not identified. Moderate-to-severe activity, CAS ≥3, NOSPECS ≥4 and a duration under 3 months were seen in donors with ophthalmopathy. Other autoimmune diseases, uncontrolled infections, pregnancy or lactation led to the exclusion of patients. It was on clinical symptoms, serum thyroxine, TRAb, thyroid ultrasound and orbital computed tomography that diagnosis relied. RNA transcripts were the source from which TCR beta CDR3 regions were amplified. An initial RT-PCR round employing HTBI primers preceded a second-round multiplex PCR. In TCRdb, the multiplex PCR reads were re-called with MiXCR into one record per CDR3 protein. The sample contains hundreds of thousands of distinct CDR3 sequences, 35% to 45% of which appear only once. The source of the sample is a study of Graves' ophthalmopathy and Graves' hyperthyroidism. Findings and caveats of the study: Blood repertoires reportedly contained most expanded thyroid clonotypes above 0.001 frequency.

This sequence was found in an adult man with Graves' ophthalmopathy. Input material: peripheral blood.

CDR3 in DNA: TGTGCCAGCAGCGGGAGGGAGGAGGTTCACACCTTC. Amino acid sequence: CASSGREEVHTF. This chain uses TRBV9 with TRBJ1-2, with no clear D. With 3 bases removed from V and 12 bases from J, the gap between germline ends came to 15 bases. Per the germline V gene, CDR1 is SGDLS and CDR2 is YYNGEE. This CDR3 has 12 residues.